This T cell receptor (beta chain) was sequenced in a study of technical replicates of blood from a handful of donors. This CDR3 is built from 14 residues. With 0 bases removed from V and 8 bases from J, the gap between germline ends came to 13 bases. Germline CDR1 reads MGHDK; CDR2 reads SYGVNS. Method: immunoSEQ multiplex PCR; TCRdb's copy keeps in-frame clones and lacks some. Of 66,000 or so clones in the sample, approximately 90% were seen once. The sequencing input was PBMCs. The V gene is TRBV25-1, the J gene TRBJ1-2; TRBD1 might be the D (6 bases). This receptor was obtained from a human donor in good health. Some clones in this sample may be carry-over from other donors' samples. The CDR3 DNA sequence: TGTGCCAGCAGTGAATATACACAGGGTGGGGGCTACACCTTC. Amino acids: CASSEYTQGGGYTF.